These 30 T cell receptor beta chains were all obtained from the same sample, sequenced in a study of T cells in narcolepsy. The assay was immunoSEQ multiplex PCR, and TCRdb's table has in-frame clones only and misses some. The table includes more than 30,000 clones, less than 90% detected once. Sequencing used CD45RA- memory CD4+ T cells from PBMCs. Receptor source: a human donor with narcolepsy.

The chain combines TRBV6-1 with TRBJ2-3; D gene uncertain. This CDR3 region has 15 residues. The V end was cut by 2 bases, the J end by 2 bases, with 11 bases between. Germline V gene sequence: CDR1 MNHNS, CDR2 SASEGT. The CDR3 bases are TGTGCCAGCAGTGAACGTCTACCCCACACAGATACGCAGTATTTT. Translation: CASSERLPHTDTQYF.

J is TRBJ1-5 and V is TRBV27; D is undetermined. The CDR3 is made up of 15 amino acids. Germline CDR1 reads MNHEY; CDR2 reads SMNVEV (reference sequence). Between the trimmed V and J ends, which lost 3 bases and 7 bases, there was a span of 16 bases. This CDR3 reads CASSLRSAGGQPQHF. The CDR3 bases are TGTGCCAGCAGTTTGCGTTCGGCAGGTGGACAGCCCCAGCATTTT.

In its sample, this clone was seen once. The rearrangement joins TRBV5-6 to TRBJ1-2; no clear D gene. V shed 6 bases and J shed 11 bases, with 17 bases lying between them. Germline assignment: CDR1 SGHDT and CDR2 YYEEEE. The CDR3 contains 12 residues. The CDR3 loop reads CASMASNSGYTF. CDR3 DNA: TGTGCCAGCATGGCCAGCAACTCTGGATACACCTTC.

V gene TRBV5-8 combines with J gene TRBJ1-4, with a weak D call TRBD1 (5 bases). The length of the CDR3 is 17 residues. The germline V gene has CDR1 SGHTS and CDR2 YDEGEE. V was shortened by 3 bases and J by 1 base, with 16 bases between the two germline ends. CDR3 sequence (DNA): TGTGCCAGCAGCTGGGGGAGCCCCTCAGGAACTAATGAAAAACTGTTTTTT. It codes for CASSWGSPSGTNEKLFF.

The rearrangement uses TRBV6-4 and TRBJ2-1; maybe TRBD2 (6 bases). Deletions cut 7 bases from V and 6 bases from J, with 10 bases between. Germline lookup yields CDR1 MRHNA and CDR2 SNTAGT. The CDR3 has 12 amino acids. The CDR3 sequence: CASKGLGNEQFF. The CDR3 DNA sequence: TGTGCCAGCAAGGGACTGGGCAATGAGCAGTTCTTC.

This clone was observed a few times. The genes are TRBV19 and TRBJ2-7; D gene uncertain. The CDR3 extends over 12 amino acids. Trimming removed 7 bases at V and 1 base at J, with 8 bases between. In germline, CDR1 is LNHDA, CDR2 SQIVND (reference sequence). CDR3 coding DNA: TGTGCCAGTACATGCATTTCCTACGAGCAGTACTTC. It codes for CASTCISYEQYF.

The chain carries TRBV29-1 and TRBJ2-5; 8 bases agree with TRBD1. The CDR3 runs to 14 residues. The germline V gene encodes CDR1 SQVTM and CDR2 ANQGSEA. V shed 4 bases, J shed 6 bases, and the junction held 10 bases outside the gene matches. As DNA, the CDR3 is TGCAGCGTTGTGGGGGGAGACAGGGGTCAGACCCAGTACTTC. Translated: CSVVGGDRGQTQYF.

The chain is built from TRBV11-3 and TRBJ2-3; TRBD1 aligns across 7 bases. V lost 5 bases and J lost 2; bases outside the gene matches: 7. Germline V gives CDR1 SGHNT, CDR2 YENEEA. CDR3 length equals 15 residues. The chain's CDR3 is CASSPGQEYTDTQYF. The CDR3 region has the DNA TGTGCCAGCAGCCCTGGACAGGAATACACAGATACGCAGTATTTT.

This clone was observed a few times. The genes are TRBV10-1 and TRBJ1-4; weak D call: TRBD1 (6 bases). Deletions cut 6 bases from V and 5 bases from J, with 13 bases between. The CDR3 is 14 residues long. Germline V gene data show CDR1 as WNHNN and CDR2 as SYGVQD (reference sequence). The CDR3 region has the DNA TGCGCCAGCAGCCTGACAGGCTTAAATGAAAAACTGTTTTTT. Encoded protein: CASSLTGLNEKLFF.

The gene calls are TRBV7-9 and TRBJ1-2; 7 nucleotides align to TRBD1. The germline gives CDR1 SEHNR, CDR2 FQNEAQ (reference sequence). J gave up 7 bases and V 2 bases, and 22 bases lay outside the gene matches. This CDR3 spans 19 amino acids. The CDR3 DNA sequence: TGTGCCAGCAGCTTATCAACGTTCCCCGGGCCAGGGGGTGAGAGTGGCTACACCTTC. Its protein is CASSLSTFPGPGGESGYTF.

V and J are TRBV25-1 and TRBJ2-7, with 8 bases identical to TRBD1. From germline, CDR1 is MGHDK and CDR2 SYGVNS. V lost 3 bases and J lost 0; bases outside the gene matches: 7. The CDR3 loop spans 16 amino acids. The CDR3 loop reads CASSDPGTGSSYEQYF. The CDR3, as DNA: TGTGCCAGCAGTGACCCCGGGACAGGAAGCTCCTACGAGCAGTACTTC.

The chain couples TRBV2 to TRBJ1-4; no clear D. The germline V and J ends were trimmed by 3 bases and 6 bases, with 11 bases remaining between them. This CDR3 region has 14 residues. CDR1 and CDR2 (germline): SNHLY, FYNNEI. The CDR3 spells CASSEAQVHEKLFF. DNA of the CDR3: TGTGCCAGCAGTGAGGCGCAGGTTCATGAAAAACTGTTTTTT. Drawing the rest from reference TRBV2 and TRBJ1-4, the complete variable domain is EPEVTQTPSHQVTQMGQEVILRCVPISNHLYFYWYRQILGQKVEFLVSFYNNEISEKSEIFDDQFSVERPDGSNFTLKIRSTKLEDSAMYFCASSEAQVHEKLFFGSGTQLSVL.

The chain carries TRBV6-1 and TRBJ1-2; 11 bases align to TRBD1. The CDR3 length is 14 residues. CDR1 is MNHNS and CDR2 is SASEGT in the germline V gene. V trimming: 2 bases; J trimming: 10 bases; junction bases outside the gene matches: 6. CDR3 DNA: TGTGCCAGCAGTGAAAGAGGGGACAGGGGGTCCTACACCTTC. This codes for CASSERGDRGSYTF.

The chain has TRBV19 and TRBJ2-5; D may correspond to TRBD1 or TRBD2 (5 bases each). The length of the CDR3 is 14 residues. V dropped 7 bases and J dropped 2 bases, with 14 bases sitting between them. Germline V gene data show CDR1 as LNHDA and CDR2 as SQIVND (reference sequence). CDR3 DNA sequence: TGTGCCAGTACCCCTGGGGGTACGCAAGAGACCCAGTACTTC. Translating it yields CASTPGGTQETQYF. Based on the CDR3 plus reference TRBV19 and TRBJ2-5, the full variable domain is DGGITQSPKYLFRKEGQNVTLSCEQNLNHDAMYWYRQDPGQGLRLIYYSQIVNDFQKGDIAEGYSVSREKKESFPLTVTSAQKNPTAFYLCASTPGGTQETQYFGPGTRLLVL.

The chain is built from TRBV7-9 and TRBJ1-2, with unresolved D. Trimming took off 0 bases at V and 8 bases at J, with 13 bases between the two ends. Looked up from germline, CDR1 is SEHNR and CDR2 is FQNEAQ (reference sequence). CDR3 size: 14 residues. The CDR3 here is CASSLAAHHAGYTF. CDR3 nucleotides: TGTGCCAGCAGCTTAGCTGCGCACCACGCGGGCTACACCTTC.

As concerns this clone: The sample has other DNA sequences that encode this CDR3 too. The rearrangement joins TRBV5-1 to TRBJ2-2; D call uncertain. The CDR3 runs 14 residues. Trimming removed 0 bases from V and 1 base from J, with 4 bases in between. Germline V lookup: CDR1 SGHRS, CDR2 YFSETQ. The CDR3 nucleotides read TGCGCCAGCAGCTTGGTGGGGAACACCGGGGAGCTGTTTTTT. It translates to CASSLVGNTGELFF.

The chain carries TRBV4-2 and TRBJ2-5, with D possibly being TRBD1 or TRBD2 (5 bases each). This CDR3 region has 15 residues. Per the germline V gene, CDR1 is LGHNA and CDR2 is YNFKEQ. Trimming pared 0 bases from V and 5 bases from J, leaving 13 bases between. The CDR3 reads CASSQDGQGGETQYF. DNA of the CDR3: TGTGCCAGCAGCCAAGATGGGCAGGGCGGGGAGACCCAGTACTTC.

The V call is TRBV6-5, the J call TRBJ1-1; 11 nucleotides match TRBD1. The CDR3 spans 15 residues. Germline CDR1 and CDR2: MNHEY and SVGAGI. Trimming cost V 6 bases and J 11 bases; bases outside gene matches: 14. The DNA of the CDR3 is TGTGCCAGCAGATTCCCCGGGACAGGGGGAACAACGGCTTTCTTT. Translating it yields CASRFPGTGGTTAFF.

The chain links TRBV5-1 to TRBJ2-6; no clear D gene. The CDR3 extends over 17 amino acids. In germline, CDR1 is SGHRS, CDR2 YFSETQ. Trimming pared 5 bases from V and 5 bases from J, leaving 20 bases between. The CDR3 region is CASRTEGSQSRANVLTF. The DNA for the CDR3 is TGCGCCAGCAGAACAGAAGGTTCACAAAGTCGGGCCAACGTCCTGACTTTC.

The chain has TRBV7-9 and TRBJ2-5; D is uncertain. V lost 2 bases and J 2 bases, leaving 9 bases between the germline ends. The CDR3 has 14 residues. In germline, CDR1 is SEHNR, CDR2 FQNEAQ (reference sequence). DNA of the CDR3: TGTGCCAGCAGCTTACGGCAAGTTCAAGAGACCCAGTACTTC. This sequence encodes CASSLRQVQETQYF. The full variable domain, with the rest looked up from reference TRBV7-9 and TRBJ2-5, is DTGVSQNPRHKITKRGQNVTFRCDPISEHNRLYWYRQTLGQGPEFLTYFQNEAQLEKSRLLSDRFSAERPKGSFSTLEIQRTEQGDSAMYLCASSLRQVQETQYFGPGTRLLVL.

The chain uses TRBV19 and TRBJ2-1; no firm D call. V was cut by 1 base and J by 5 bases, with 6 bases left in between. Germline-derived CDR1 and CDR2 are LNHDA and SQIVND (reference sequence). This CDR3 contains 13 residues. DNA for the CDR3: TGTGCCAGTAGTATAGGAGCCAACAATGAGCAGTTCTTC. Translating gives CASSIGANNEQFF.

The rearrangement links TRBV10-3 to TRBJ1-4, with D hard to call. The CDR3 loop spans 16 amino acids. V lost 3 bases and J lost 0, with 11 bases in between. Germline lookup yields CDR1 ENHRY and CDR2 SYGVKD. CDR3 sequence: CAISEQRASTNEKLFF. In DNA form, the CDR3 reads TGTGCCATCAGTGAACAGCGGGCGTCAACTAATGAAAAACTGTTTTTT.

The J gene is TRBJ2-6, the V gene TRBV5-8, with a weak D call TRBD2 (5 bases). Germline lookup yields CDR1 SGHTS and CDR2 YDEGEE. CDR3 length: 16 amino acids. V was pared by 0 bases and J by 2 bases, with 9 bases between. In DNA, the CDR3 is TGTGCCAGCAGCTTGGTACTAGGTCCTGGGGCCAACGTCCTGACTTTC. Protein: CASSLVLGPGANVLTF.

The chain has TRBV7-2 and TRBJ1-1; a possible D gene is TRBD1 (5 bases). Per germline, CDR1 SGHTA and CDR2 FQGNSA. There are 12 residues in the CDR3. The V gene lost 3 bases and the J gene lost 10 bases, with 12 bases spanning the gap. This CDR3 is CASSFQGRRAFF. For the CDR3, the DNA is TGTGCCAGCAGCTTTCAGGGTCGGAGAGCTTTCTTT.

The chain has TRBV7-2 and TRBJ2-5; maybe TRBD2 (6 bases). Between the trimmed V and J ends, which lost 10 bases and 4 bases, there was a span of 19 bases. Germline lookup yields CDR1 SGHTA and CDR2 FQGNSA. CDR3 length equals 14 residues. The CDR3, as DNA: TGTGCCACCCGACCGGGACGGAGGGGAGAGACCCAGTACTTC. The encoded protein is CATRPGRRGETQYF.

The V call is TRBV28, the J call TRBJ2-1, with TRBD2 matching 8 bases. CDR3 length: 15 amino acids. Losses at the gene ends were 5 bases for V and 8 bases for J; bases not matched to a gene: 11. Germline CDR1 reads MDHEN; CDR2 reads SYDVKM. CDR3 nucleotide sequence: TGTGCCAGCAGTCCACCGGGACTAGGGATCCATGAGCAGTTCTTC. Translated: CASSPPGLGIHEQFF.

The chain recombines TRBV7-6 with TRBJ1-1; TRBD1 matches 10 bases. Per germline, CDR1 SGHVS and CDR2 FNYEAQ. V dropped 0 bases and J dropped 11; count of bases not matched to a gene: 12. There are 16 residues in the CDR3. The CDR3 region has the DNA TGTGCCAGCAGCTTAGCGTCGGGGTCACGGACAGGGGGTGCTTTCTTT. It codes for CASSLASGSRTGGAFF.

The chain joins TRBV11-3 to TRBJ1-1; no clear D. The CDR3 is made up of 15 amino acids. Germline V gene data show CDR1 as SGHNT and CDR2 as YENEEA. Deletions cut 3 bases from V and 1 base from J, with 12 bases between. The CDR3 DNA reads as TGTGCCAGCAGCTTCGGAGTACAGCGGAACACTGAAGCTTTCTTT. Translating it yields CASSFGVQRNTEAFF.

This sequence joins TRBV28 and TRBJ2-6; D possibly corresponds to TRBD2 (5 bases). Trimming left V 3 bases short and J 1 base short, with 13 bases between. The CDR3 has 17 amino acids. Germline-derived CDR1 and CDR2 are MDHEN and SYDVKM. The CDR3 bases are TGTGCCAGCAGTTTTTTATTCCGGGGATCTGGGGCCAACGTCCTGACTTTC. This codes for CASSFLFRGSGANVLTF.

This sequence joins TRBV28 and TRBJ2-1, with no clear D. CDR3 length equals 11 residues. V gave up 10 bases and J gave up 7 bases, with 11 bases separating them. Germline assignment: CDR1 MDHEN and CDR2 SYDVKM. CDR3: CATTPHNEQFF. CDR3 coding DNA: TGTGCCACCACACCTCATAATGAGCAGTTCTTC.